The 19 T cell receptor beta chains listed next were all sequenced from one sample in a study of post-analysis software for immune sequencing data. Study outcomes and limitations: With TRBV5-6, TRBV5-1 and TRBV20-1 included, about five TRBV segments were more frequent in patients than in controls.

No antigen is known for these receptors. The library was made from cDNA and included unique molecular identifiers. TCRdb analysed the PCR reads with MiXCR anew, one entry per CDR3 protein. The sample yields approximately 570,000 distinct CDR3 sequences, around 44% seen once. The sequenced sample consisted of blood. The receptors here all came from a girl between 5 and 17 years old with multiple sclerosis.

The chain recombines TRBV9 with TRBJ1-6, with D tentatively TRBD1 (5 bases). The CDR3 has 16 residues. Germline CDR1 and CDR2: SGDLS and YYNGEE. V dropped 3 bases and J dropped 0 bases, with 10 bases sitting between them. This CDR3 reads CASSATGSSYNSPLHF. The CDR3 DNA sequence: TGTGCCAGCAGCGCCACAGGCAGCTCCTATAATTCACCCCTCCACTTT. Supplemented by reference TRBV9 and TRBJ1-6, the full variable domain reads DSGVTQTPKHLITATGQRVTLRCSPRSGDLSVYWYQQSLDQGLQFLIQYYNGEERAKGNILERFSAQQFPDLHSELNLSSLELGDSALYFCASSATGSSYNSPLHFGNGTRLTVT.

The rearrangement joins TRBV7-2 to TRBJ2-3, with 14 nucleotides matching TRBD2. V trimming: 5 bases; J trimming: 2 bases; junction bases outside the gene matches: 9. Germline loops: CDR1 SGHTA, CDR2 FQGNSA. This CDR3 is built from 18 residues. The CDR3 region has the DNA TGTGCCAGCAGCACGGGACTAGCGGGAGTTTGGTTCACAGATACGCAGTATTTT. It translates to CASSTGLAGVWFTDTQYF. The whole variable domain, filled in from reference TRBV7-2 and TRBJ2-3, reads GAGVSQSPSNKVTEKGKDVELRCDPISGHTALYWYRQSLGQGLEFLIYFQGNSAPDKSGLPSDRFSAERTGGSVSTLTIQRTQQEDSAVYLCASSTGLAGVWFTDTQYFGPGTRLTVL.

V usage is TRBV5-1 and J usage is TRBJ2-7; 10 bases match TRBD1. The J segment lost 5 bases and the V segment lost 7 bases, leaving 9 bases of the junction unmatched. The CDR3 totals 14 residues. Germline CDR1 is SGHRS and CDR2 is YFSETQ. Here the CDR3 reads CASHTGQGNHEQYF. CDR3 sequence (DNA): TGCGCCAGCCATACGGGACAGGGGAACCACGAGCAGTACTTC.

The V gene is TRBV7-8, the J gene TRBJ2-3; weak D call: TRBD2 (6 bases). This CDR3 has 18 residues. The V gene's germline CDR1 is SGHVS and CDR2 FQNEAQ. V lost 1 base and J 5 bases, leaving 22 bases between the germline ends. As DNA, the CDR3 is TGTGCCAGCAGCTTAGAGGGTGCGGGACTCGCGAGGGGAGATACGCAGTATTTT. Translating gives CASSLEGAGLARGDTQYF.

The CDR3 nucleotides are TGTGCCAGCAGTTTTTCCAGGGCTGGCAATCAGCCCCAGCATTTT. It translates to CASSFSRAGNQPQHF. J is TRBJ1-5 and V is TRBV12-3 or TRBV12-4; a possible D gene is TRBD1 (5 bases). The CDR3 extends over 15 amino acids. Trimming removed 3 bases from V and 2 bases from J, with 11 bases in between.

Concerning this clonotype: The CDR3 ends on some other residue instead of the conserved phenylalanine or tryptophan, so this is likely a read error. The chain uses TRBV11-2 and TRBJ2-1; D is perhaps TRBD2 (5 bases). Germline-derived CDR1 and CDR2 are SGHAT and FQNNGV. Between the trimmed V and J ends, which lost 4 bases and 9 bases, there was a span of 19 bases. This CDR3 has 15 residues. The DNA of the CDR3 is TGTGCCAGCAGCTCCGAACTATTCCCTGAGGGTGAGCAGTTCGTC. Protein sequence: CASSSELFPEGEQFV.

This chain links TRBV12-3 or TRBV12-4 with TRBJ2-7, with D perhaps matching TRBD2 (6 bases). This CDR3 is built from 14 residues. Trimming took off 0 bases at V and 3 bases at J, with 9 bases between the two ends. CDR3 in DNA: TGTGCCAGCAGTTTAGCGGGAGGCTGCTACGAGCAGTACTTC. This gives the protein CASSLAGGCYEQYF.

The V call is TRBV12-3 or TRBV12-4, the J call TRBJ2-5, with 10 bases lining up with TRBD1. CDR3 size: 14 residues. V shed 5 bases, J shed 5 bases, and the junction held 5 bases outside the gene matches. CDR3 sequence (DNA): TGTGCCAGCAGTAGACAGGGGGCGCGGGAGACCCAGTACTTC. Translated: CASSRQGARETQYF.

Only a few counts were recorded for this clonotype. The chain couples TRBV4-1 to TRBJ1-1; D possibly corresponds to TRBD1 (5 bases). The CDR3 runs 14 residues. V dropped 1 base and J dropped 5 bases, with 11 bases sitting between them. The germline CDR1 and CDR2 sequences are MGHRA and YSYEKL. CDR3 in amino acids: CASSQAVGETEAFF. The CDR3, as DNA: TGCGCCAGCAGCCAAGCCGTGGGGGAAACTGAAGCTTTCTTT.

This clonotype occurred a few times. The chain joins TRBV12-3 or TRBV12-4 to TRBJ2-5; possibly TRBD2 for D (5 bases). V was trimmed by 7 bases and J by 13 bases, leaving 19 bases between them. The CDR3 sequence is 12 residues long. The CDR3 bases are TGTGCCAGCACCATTAATAAGCGGAGTCCGTACTTC. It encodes CASTINKRSPYF.

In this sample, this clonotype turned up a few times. In nucleotides, the CDR3 is TGTGCCAGCAGTTTCATCCATCAGCCCCAGCATTTT. Translating gives CASSFIHQPQHF. This chain joins TRBV12-3 or TRBV12-4 and TRBJ1-5; no clear D. Trimming removed 3 bases from V and 5 bases from J, with 5 bases in between. The CDR3 length is 12 residues.

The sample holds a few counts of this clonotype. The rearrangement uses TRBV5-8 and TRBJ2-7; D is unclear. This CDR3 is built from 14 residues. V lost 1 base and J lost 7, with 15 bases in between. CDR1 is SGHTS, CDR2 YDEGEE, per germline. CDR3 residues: CASSLRRLYGEQYF. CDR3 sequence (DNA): TGTGCCAGCAGCTTGAGGAGACTGTACGGGGAGCAGTACTTC.

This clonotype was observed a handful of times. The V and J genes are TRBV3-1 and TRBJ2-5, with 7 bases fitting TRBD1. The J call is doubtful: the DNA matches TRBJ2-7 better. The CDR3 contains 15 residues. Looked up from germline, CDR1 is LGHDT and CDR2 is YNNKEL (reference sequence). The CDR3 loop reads CASSLQAGGQDEQYF. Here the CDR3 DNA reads TGTGCCAGCAGCCTCCAGGCAGGGGGTCAGGACGAGCAGTACTTC.

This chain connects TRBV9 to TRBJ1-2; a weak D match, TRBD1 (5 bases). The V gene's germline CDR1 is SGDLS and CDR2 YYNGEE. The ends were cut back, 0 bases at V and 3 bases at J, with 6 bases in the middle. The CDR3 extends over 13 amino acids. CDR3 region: CASSVGGYYGYTF. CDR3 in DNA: TGTGCCAGCAGCGTAGGGGGCTACTATGGCTACACCTTC.

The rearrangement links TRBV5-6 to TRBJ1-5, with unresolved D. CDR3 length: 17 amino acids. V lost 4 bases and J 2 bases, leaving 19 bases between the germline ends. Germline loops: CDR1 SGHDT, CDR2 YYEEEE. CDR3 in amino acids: CASSRSASFSGNQPQHF. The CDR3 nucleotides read TGTGCCAGCAGCCGGTCGGCGTCCTTTTCGGGCAATCAGCCCCAGCATTTT.

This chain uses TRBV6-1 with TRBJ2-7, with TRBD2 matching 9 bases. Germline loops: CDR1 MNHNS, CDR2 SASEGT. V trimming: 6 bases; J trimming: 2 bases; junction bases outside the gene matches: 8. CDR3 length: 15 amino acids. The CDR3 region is CASRRERGEPYEQYF. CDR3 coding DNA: TGTGCCAGCAGGAGGGAGCGGGGGGAACCCTACGAGCAGTACTTC.

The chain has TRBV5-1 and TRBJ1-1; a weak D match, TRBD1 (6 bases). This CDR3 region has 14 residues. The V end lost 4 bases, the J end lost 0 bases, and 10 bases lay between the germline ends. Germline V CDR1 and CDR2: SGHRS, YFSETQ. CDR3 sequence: CASSAGQLNTEAFF. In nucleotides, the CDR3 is TGCGCCAGCAGCGCCGGACAGTTGAACACTGAAGCTTTCTTT.

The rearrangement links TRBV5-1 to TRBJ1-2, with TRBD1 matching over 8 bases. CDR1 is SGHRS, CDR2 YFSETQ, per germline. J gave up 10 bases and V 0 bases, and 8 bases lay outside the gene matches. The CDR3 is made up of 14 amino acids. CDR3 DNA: TGCGCCAGCAGCTTGGGGGCCGGGACAGGAGCCTACACCTTC. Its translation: CASSLGAGTGAYTF.

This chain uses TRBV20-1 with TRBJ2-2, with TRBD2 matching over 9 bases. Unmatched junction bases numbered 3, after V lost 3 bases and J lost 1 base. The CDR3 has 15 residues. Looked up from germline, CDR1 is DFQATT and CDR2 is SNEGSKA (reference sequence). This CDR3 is CSARVAGVNTGELFF. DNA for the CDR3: TGCAGTGCTAGGGTAGCGGGAGTGAACACCGGGGAGCTGTTTTTT.